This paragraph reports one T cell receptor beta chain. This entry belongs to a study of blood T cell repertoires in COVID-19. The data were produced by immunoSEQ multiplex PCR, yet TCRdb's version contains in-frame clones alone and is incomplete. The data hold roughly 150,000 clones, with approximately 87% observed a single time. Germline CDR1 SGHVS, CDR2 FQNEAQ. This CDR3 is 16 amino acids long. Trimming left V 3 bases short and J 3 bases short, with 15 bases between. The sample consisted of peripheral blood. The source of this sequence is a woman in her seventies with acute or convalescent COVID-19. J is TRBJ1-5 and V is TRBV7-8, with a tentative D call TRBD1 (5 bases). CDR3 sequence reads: CASSFLGAAINQPQHF. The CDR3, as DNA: TGTGCCAGCAGCTTCCTTGGGGCAGCGATCAATCAGCCCCAGCATTTT.